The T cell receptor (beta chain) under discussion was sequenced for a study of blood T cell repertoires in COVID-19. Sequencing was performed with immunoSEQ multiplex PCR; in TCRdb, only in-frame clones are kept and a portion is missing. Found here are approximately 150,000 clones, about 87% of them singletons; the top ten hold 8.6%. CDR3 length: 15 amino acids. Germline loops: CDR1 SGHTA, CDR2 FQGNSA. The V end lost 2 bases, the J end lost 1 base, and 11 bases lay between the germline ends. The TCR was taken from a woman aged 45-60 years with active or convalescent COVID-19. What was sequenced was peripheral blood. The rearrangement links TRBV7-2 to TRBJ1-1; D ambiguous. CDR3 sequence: CASSLPGRGNTEAFF. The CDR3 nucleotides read TGTGCCAGCAGCTTACCCGGACGGGGGAACACTGAAGCTTTCTTT.